These 12 T cell receptor beta chains originate from one sample sequenced in a study of T cell changes during pregnancy in multiple sclerosis (dated by TCRdb to between 2018 and 2021). Library preparation was by the immunoSEQ multiplex PCR assay. The table comes from immuneACCESS by way of TCRdb, which keeps in-frame sequences with V and J called. Part of the clones is missing from these tables; in studies checked, under half for an unresolved V gene and the rest for unknown reasons. The sample data list 35,000 to 45,000 clones, and about 85% of these were observed just once. Approximately 1% of the sample comes from the top ten. The input for sequencing was CD4+ T cells from peripheral blood mononuclear cells, taken after pregnancy. Source of these receptors: a female donor with multiple sclerosis, enrolled in a pregnancy study.

The chain couples TRBV27 to TRBJ1-6; the D gene is possibly TRBD1 (6 bases). CDR1 MNHEY and CDR2 SMNVEV come from the germline V gene (reference sequence). The CDR3 spans 16 residues. The germline V and J ends were trimmed by 1 base and 6 bases, with 13 bases remaining between them. In DNA, the CDR3 is TGTGCCAGCAGTTTATACGGGGGGCGCGGTAATTCACCCCTCCACTTT. Translating it yields CASSLYGGRGNSPLHF.

With respect to this clone: Distinct nucleotide sequences in the sample also encode this CDR3. The chain joins TRBV5-4 to TRBJ2-3; TRBD1 aligns across 8 bases. The length of the CDR3 is 15 residues. V shed 4 bases and J 4 bases; nucleotides not matched to a gene: 8. CDR1 is SGHNT, CDR2 YYREEE, per germline (reference sequence). CDR3 nucleotide sequence: TGTGCCAGCAGCAGGGGGACAGGATCATCAGATACGCAGTATTTT. Residues: CASSRGTGSSDTQYF.

The V and J genes are TRBV7-9 and TRBJ2-3; 7 bases agree with TRBD1. CDR1 and CDR2 from the germline V gene are SEHNR and FQNEAQ (reference sequence). This CDR3 has 13 residues. V gave up 5 bases and J gave up 9 bases; unmatched junction bases: 8. In DNA form, the CDR3 reads TGTGCCAGCAGCGGGGAGACAGGGCAGACGCAGTATTTT. Protein: CASSGETGQTQYF.

This rearrangement joins TRBV5-1 to TRBJ1-2; perhaps TRBD1 as D (5 bases). V lost 0 bases and J 4 bases, leaving 10 bases between the germline ends. This CDR3 is built from 14 residues. From germline, CDR1 is SGHRS and CDR2 YFSETQ. DNA of the CDR3: TGCGCCAGCAGCTTGGATGGGGGGAGCTATGGCTACACCTTC. Translation: CASSLDGGSYGYTF.

This clone was seen only once. The CDR3 here is CASSYRDRRVYGYTF. The CDR3 region has the DNA TGTGCCAGCAGTTACCGGGACAGGAGAGTCTATGGCTACACCTTC. The chain employs TRBV6-5 and TRBJ1-2, with 8 nucleotides matching TRBD1. This CDR3 has 15 residues. From germline, CDR1 is MNHEY and CDR2 SVGAGI. V was pared by 2 bases and J by 4 bases, with 6 bases of the junction left unmatched.

The V and J genes are TRBV19 and TRBJ2-3; TRBD2 matches 9 bases. V lost 3 bases to trimming and J lost 2 bases; unmatched junction nucleotides: 12. The CDR3 is 18 amino acids. Germline CDR1 LNHDA, CDR2 SQIVND (reference sequence). CDR3 sequence (DNA): TGTGCCAGTAGTATTTGGCGGGGGGGCCCAGGTACCACAGATACGCAGTATTTT. Translated: CASSIWRGGPGTTDTQYF.

This clone showed up many times. V gene TRBV7-3 combines with J gene TRBJ1-2; TRBD1 is a possible D gene (5 bases). Looked up from germline, CDR1 is SGHTA and CDR2 is FQGTGA. The CDR3 totals 15 residues. V was trimmed by 5 bases and J by 4 bases, leaving 17 bases between them. The CDR3 protein is CASSPSAGGGYGYTF. DNA for the CDR3: TGTGCCAGCAGCCCTAGTGCGGGGGGAGGCTATGGCTACACCTTC.

The chain has TRBV18 and TRBJ1-6, with D perhaps matching TRBD1 (5 bases). The V end was cut by 2 bases, the J end by 10 bases, with 12 bases between. CDR1 is KGHSH and CDR2 is LQKENI in the germline V gene. The CDR3 totals 14 residues. The CDR3 protein is CASSPSPGESPLHF. The CDR3 nucleotides are TGTGCCAGCTCACCATCTCCGGGGGAATCACCCCTCCACTTT.

The chain couples TRBV2 to TRBJ2-3, with D possibly matching TRBD1 (5 bases). The CDR3 covers 14 residues. Trimming took 5 bases from V and 5 from J, leaving 14 bases between them. Germline V lookup: CDR1 SNHLY, CDR2 FYNNEI. The CDR3 reads CASSPRDTGDTQYF. CDR3 DNA sequence: TGTGCCAGCAGTCCCCGCGACACAGGAGATACGCAGTATTTT.

The chain links TRBV9 to TRBJ2-1; 8 nucleotides align to TRBD2. V lost 3 bases to trimming and J lost 0 bases; unmatched junction nucleotides: 5. CDR1 SGDLS and CDR2 YYNGEE come from the germline V gene. The CDR3 is 16 amino acids. CDR3 protein: CASSGYSGDSYNEQFF. The CDR3, as DNA: TGTGCCAGCAGCGGATATAGCGGGGACTCCTACAATGAGCAGTTCTTC.

This sequence joins TRBV5-6 and TRBJ2-3, with TRBD2 matching 7 bases. Germline V lookup: CDR1 SGHDT, CDR2 YYEEEE. The ends lost 0 bases at V and 2 bases at J; junction bases unmatched: 0. The CDR3 sequence is 14 residues long. The CDR3 sequence: CASSLGLATDTQYF. For the CDR3, the DNA is TGTGCCAGCAGCTTGGGACTAGCCACAGATACGCAGTATTTT.

V and J are TRBV5-6 and TRBJ2-1; 10 bases line up with TRBD1. Germline V gene data show CDR1 as SGHDT and CDR2 as YYEEEE. The trim removed 4 bases at V and 11 bases at J, leaving 3 bases unmatched. This CDR3 is built from 12 residues. The CDR3 protein is CASSTDRGKQFF. CDR3 nucleotide sequence: TGTGCCAGCAGCACGGACAGGGGGAAGCAGTTCTTC.